The following is a TCR beta chain sequence with its context. Its matching antigen is unknown. Per germline, CDR1 SGDLS and CDR2 YYNGEE. CDR3 length: 14 residues. Trimming cost V 0 bases and J 4 bases, with 11 bases left between them. The sample comes from a study of shared clonotypes between healthy human individuals. Across the whole study: Each donor's CD8 memory used one plate, CD8 naive two, each CD4 subset three.

Donors were healthy HIV-negative adults without recent acute infections or vaccinations. The DNA input per sorted-subset replicate PCR was roughly 210 ng, corresponding to roughly 30,000 T cell genomes. Generated by immunoSEQ multiplex PCR, the TCRdb table keeps only in-frame clones and is missing some. The sample carries about 2,500,000 clones, around 90% recorded once. Study results and limitations: The naive CD4 repertoires of several donors were compared, and around 4.7% of clonotypes were shared.

The chain is built from TRBV9 and TRBJ2-7; D is perhaps TRBD1 (6 bases). This clonotype was obtained from a man aged 18 to 35 in good health. Sequenced input: naive CD4+ T cells sorted from blood. Regarding subset: CD45RA+ positively selected. The CDR3 sequence: CASSVESQGYEQYF. In nucleotides, the CDR3 is TGTGCCAGCAGCGTAGAATCACAGGGATACGAGCAGTACTTC.